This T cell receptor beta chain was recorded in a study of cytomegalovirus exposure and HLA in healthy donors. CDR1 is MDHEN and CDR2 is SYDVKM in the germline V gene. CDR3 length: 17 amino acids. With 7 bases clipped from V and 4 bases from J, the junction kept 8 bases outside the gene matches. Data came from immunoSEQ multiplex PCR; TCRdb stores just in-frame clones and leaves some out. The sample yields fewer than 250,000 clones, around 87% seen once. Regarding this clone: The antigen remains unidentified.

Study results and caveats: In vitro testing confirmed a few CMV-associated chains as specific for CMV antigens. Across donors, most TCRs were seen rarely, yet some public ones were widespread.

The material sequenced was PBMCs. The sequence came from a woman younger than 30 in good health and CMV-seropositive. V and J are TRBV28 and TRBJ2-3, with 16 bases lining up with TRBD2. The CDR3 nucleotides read TGTGCCAGCAAGGGGACTAGCGGGAGGGCGGGGGCAGATACGCAGTATTTT. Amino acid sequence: CASKGTSGRAGADTQYF.